The entry that follows covers one T cell receptor beta chain sequence. Antigen specificity is unknown. This sample is drawn from a study of STAT5B mutations in CD4+ large granular lymphocyte leukemia. Study outcomes and limitations: CD4-sorted patient repertoires seemed more clonal than healthy CD4+ repertoires. Top patient clones used TRBV06 genes more often: 8/27 versus 2/35 in controls.

The survey-level immunoSEQ assay was used. In the source study's methods: A productive frequency of 2.59 x 10-5 was the lowest detectable. Generated by immunoSEQ multiplex PCR, the TCRdb table keeps only in-frame clones and is missing some. The D gene and trimming were derived from the DNA, and the V and J assignments and clone size from that table. The sample holds 25,000 to 35,000 clones, approximately 80% seen once. The germline gives CDR1 SQVTM, CDR2 ANQGSEA. The CDR3 has 14 amino acids. The sample comprised CD4+ T cells from blood buffy coats. The chain is built from TRBV29-1 and TRBJ2-5; 7 bases map to TRBD1. The DNA end lines up better with TRBJ2-7; the J call may be wrong. The clonotype comes from a human donor in good health. The chain's CDR3 is CSVGPRGYIYEQYF. The CDR3 DNA is TGCAGCGTTGGTCCCAGGGGGTACATCTACGAGCAGTACTTC.